The clone carrying this T cell receptor (beta chain) appeared once. The antigen is not known. The assay was immunoSEQ multiplex PCR, and TCRdb's table has in-frame clones only and misses some. The sample contains more than 95,000 clones, 90% of which appear only once. The data derive from a study of graft-versus-host responses after intestinal transplantation. Study summary: Multivisceral, liver-intestinal, or isolated intestinal transplants were given to recipients. Following induction with anti-thymocyte globulin, all recipients were given tacrolimus and steroids for about three years. Study-wide results and caveats: Recipient marrow contained GvH clones, some of which appeared first in ileum or blood.

The material was unstimulated CD4+ T cells sorted from spleen or lymph node cells, obtained before intestinal transplant. This TCR was recovered from a human donor who received an intestinal transplant.

CDR3 sequence reads: CASSLGGSGGYEQFF. The DNA of the CDR3 is TGTGCCAGCAGCTTAGGGGGTAGCGGGGGATATGAGCAGTTCTTC. This chain joins TRBV7-3 and TRBJ2-1, with 9 nucleotides matching TRBD2. Looked up from germline, CDR1 is SGHTA and CDR2 is FQGTGA. This CDR3 spans 15 amino acids. V was pared by 2 bases and J by 8 bases, with 7 bases of the junction left unmatched.